One sample yielded the 8 T cell receptor beta chains listed below, sequenced in a study of T-cell reconstitution after alpha-beta-depleted transplantation in children. Unique molecular identifiers were built into the TCRbeta library. TCRdb reanalysed the PCR reads using MiXCR and keeps one entry per CDR3 protein. The sample holds under 450,000 distinct CDR3 sequences, around 15% seen once. Sequencing used PBMCs, mostly from graft donor cells, obtained 360 days after TCRalphabeta/CD19-depleted stem cell transplant. These receptors were taken from a boy younger than two who had a stem cell transplant for Wiskott-Aldrich syndrome, so the T cells may come from the graft donor.

This chain uses TRBV7-9 with TRBJ2-5; D not resolved. The CDR3 has 13 amino acids. V lost 3 bases and J lost 4, with 9 bases in between. Germline loops: CDR1 SEHNR, CDR2 FQNEAQ (reference sequence). CDR3 sequence reads: CASSFWQVETQYF. The CDR3 nucleotides read TGTGCCAGCAGCTTCTGGCAGGTAGAGACCCAGTACTTC. The full variable domain, rest sourced from reference TRBV7-9 and TRBJ2-5, is DTGVSQNPRHKITKRGQNVTFRCDPISEHNRLYWYRQTLGQGPEFLTYFQNEAQLEKSRLLSDRFSAERPKGSFSTLEIQRTEQGDSAMYLCASSFWQVETQYFGPGTRLLVL.

This clonotype has just a few counts. The chain uses TRBV24-1 and TRBJ2-1; D is perhaps TRBD2 (5 bases). This CDR3 is 17 amino acids long. Looked up from germline, CDR1 is KGHDR and CDR2 is SFDVKD. Trimming shortened V by 3 bases and J by 3 bases, and 17 bases separated the two germline ends. CDR3 region: CATSDRPGFRGYNEQFF. CDR3 in DNA: TGTGCCACCAGTGATCGGCCGGGATTTAGAGGCTACAATGAGCAGTTCTTC.

This clonotype was found a few times. The chain couples TRBV28 to TRBJ2-1; 12 nucleotides agree with TRBD1. The CDR3 consists of 16 residues. CDR1 MDHEN and CDR2 SYDVKM come from the germline V gene. V lost 6 bases, J lost 8 bases, and 11 bases stayed unmatched. The CDR3 is CASSHSGTGGFDEQFF. CDR3 nucleotide sequence: TGTGCCAGCAGCCACTCGGGGACAGGGGGCTTCGATGAGCAGTTCTTC.

This chain connects TRBV10-3 to TRBJ2-2; TRBD1 matches at 7 bases. The CDR3 has 14 amino acids. V lost 5 bases and J lost 9; bases outside the gene matches: 9. Germline CDR1 reads ENHRY; CDR2 reads SYGVKD. The CDR3 sequence: CAISPFDRDRELFF. CDR3 DNA: TGTGCCATCAGTCCCTTCGACAGGGACAGGGAGCTGTTTTTT.

This clonotype was observed a handful of times. The chain carries TRBV12-3 or TRBV12-4 and TRBJ1-4, with D tentatively TRBD1 (5 bases). CDR3 length: 14 residues. V was pared by 5 bases and J by 3 bases, with 10 bases between. The CDR3 sequence: CASSGRGSNEKLFF. Here the CDR3 DNA reads TGTGCCAGCAGTGGGAGGGGTTCTAATGAAAAACTGTTTTTT.

V usage is TRBV20-1 and J usage is TRBJ2-3; 8 bases match TRBD2. Germline-derived CDR1 and CDR2 are DFQATT and SNEGSKA (reference sequence). V shed 7 bases, J shed 0 bases, and the junction held 6 bases outside the gene matches. The CDR3 contains 14 residues. The CDR3 DNA sequence: TGCAGTGTTTCCCGACTAGCGAGCACAGATACGCAGTATTTT. This sequence encodes CSVSRLASTDTQYF.

This clonotype appeared a few times. This chain links TRBV24-1 with TRBJ1-5; D is ambiguous. Germline V gene data show CDR1 as KGHDR and CDR2 as SFDVKD. V was shortened by 3 bases and J by 4 bases, with 3 bases between the two germline ends. This CDR3 comprises 12 residues. CDR3 loop: CATSDKNQPQHF. The CDR3 nucleotides are TGTGCCACCAGTGATAAGAATCAGCCCCAGCATTTT.

This clonotype was picked up a small number of times. This chain links TRBV12-3 or TRBV12-4 with TRBJ1-2, with D possibly TRBD1 on 5 matching bases. The CDR3 has 13 amino acids. Trimming pared 5 bases from V and 4 bases from J, leaving 11 bases between. The CDR3 loop reads CASSRRVAYGYTF. Written as DNA, the CDR3 is TGTGCCAGCAGTCGCAGGGTGGCCTATGGCTACACCTTC.